This TCR beta chain came from a study (dated by TCRdb to about 2015). Regarding the complete study: The study set out to test whether tumor-infiltrating Tregs in breast cancer get recruited from blood Tregs or are instead converted in situ from other CD4+ T cell subsets.

The Miltenyi Naive CD4+ T Cell Isolation kit was used to purify naive CD4+ T cells, and Tregs were depleted with CD25 microbeads. Tregs, naive and memory CD4+ T cells from tumor, blood and ipsilateral draining lymph nodes of five breast cancer patients underwent full-length TCR alpha and beta sequencing. Ficoll density gradient centrifugation was used to isolate mononuclear cells from lymph nodes or from approximately 46 ml of peripheral blood. Sorted cell populations were confirmed by FACS to exceed 90% purity. About this clonotype itself: It lacks a known antigen. The input lacks base qualities; no much larger clone sits a single base away.

V and J lose 1 base and 4 bases, and a span of 7 bases separates them. For CDR1 and CDR2, the germline V gene lists SGHNT and YENEEA. The CDR3 spans 13 residues, from the cysteine through the phenylalanine. Only the CDR3 DNA stays, 39 bases, in frame from base 1. The full study reports these points: The greatest overlap of tumor-infiltrating Treg TCR alpha and beta sequences was observed with tumor naive CD4+ T cells, followed by blood naive CD4+ T cells. Tumor memory CD4+ T cell TCR gene usage was found to cluster with blood and lymph node memory CD4+ cells and with lymph node naive CD4+ cells. The larger-cohort validation was restricted to a single TCR beta V-J rearrangement rather than whole repertoires.

Full-length TCR variable regions were amplified by 5' RACE PCR with constant-region reverse primers, followed by semi-nested PCR with Nested Universal Primer A. Using the ReliaPrep RNA Cell Miniprep System, total RNA was extracted, and the SMARTer RACE 5'/3' Kit was then used to reverse transcribe the RNA into 5'RACE-ready cDNA. Multiplex adaptors were used to barcode the full-length TCR alpha and beta libraries, which were then sequenced on an Illumina MiSeq. The study's own analysis went as follows. Sequencing data were pooled across the five patients for each of nine subset-tissue groups and compared by unsupervised clustering of TCR gene usage. Repertoire similarity was calculated with the Morisita-Horn index, weighting shared sequences by their contribution to each repertoire. TCRdb trimmed the raw reads at Q25, called clones with MiXCR and kept productive beta chains. Each entry is one CDR3 protein sequence, shown with its most common DNA and genes. These V and J calls rely on TCRdb rather than the paper's analysis. Across this sample there are approximately 47,000 distinct CDR3 sequences, with more than 25% seen only once. The ten top clones hold under 2.5% of the sample.

The TCR was taken from a female donor with breast cancer. The sample was naive CD4+ T cells sorted from blood. Sample cell subset or site, as interpreted from the label and publication: naive CD4+ T cells, CD4+CD45RA+CD25-. The chain is made from TRBV11-3 and TRBJ2-5; no D gene is confidently identified. The bases read TGTGCCAGCAGCTTAGCCGGGTCAGAGACCCAGTACTTC. This encodes CASSLAGSETQYF.